These 27 T cell receptor beta chains were sequenced from one sample in a study of cytotoxic CD8 clonotypes in ibrutinib-treated CLL. Sequenced by immunoSEQ multiplex PCR; TCRdb stores in-frame clones only, minus some. The table records 150,000 to 200,000 clones, about 88% of them present only once. The source material was PBMCs, sampled at disease progression, from a patient treated with ibrutinib. The receptors shown here come from a human donor with chronic lymphocytic leukemia.

This chain links TRBV5-1 with TRBJ2-2, with D possibly being TRBD1 (5 bases). Trimming shortened V by 4 bases and J by 5 bases, and 9 bases separated the two germline ends. Germline V CDR1 and CDR2: SGHRS, YFSETQ. This CDR3 comprises 13 residues. Written as DNA, the CDR3 is TGCGCCAGCAGCCCGGCAGGGACCGGGGAGCTGTTTTTT. It codes for CASSPAGTGELFF.

The CDR3 bases are TGCGCCAGCAGCCAAGAAGCCTTGGGCAGCTCCTACGAGCAGTACTTC. It encodes CASSQEALGSSYEQYF. V gene TRBV4-3 combines with J gene TRBJ2-7; no clear D. V was cut by 0 bases and J by 0 bases, with 12 bases left in between. In germline, CDR1 is LGHNA, CDR2 YSLEER. The CDR3 covers 16 residues.

The V gene is TRBV5-1, the J gene TRBJ2-5, with D possibly matching TRBD1 (6 bases). This CDR3 is 16 amino acids long. Per the germline V gene, CDR1 is SGHRS and CDR2 is YFSETQ. Deletions cut 3 bases from V and 0 bases from J, with 15 bases between. The DNA of the CDR3 is TGCGCCAGCAGCTCCCCGACAGGAGCCTACCAAGAGACCCAGTACTTC. It encodes CASSSPTGAYQETQYF.

Ten or more counts support this clone. V is TRBV11-1 and J is TRBJ2-7; TRBD1 or TRBD2 may be the D gene (6 bases each). The CDR3 is made up of 11 amino acids. Per the germline V gene, CDR1 is SGHAT and CDR2 is FQDESV (reference sequence). V lost 8 bases and J 3 bases, leaving 8 bases between the germline ends. CDR3 bases: TGTGCCAGCGGGGGGCACTACGAGCAGTACTTC. Residues: CASGGHYEQYF.

A few counts support this clone. The chain uses TRBV19 and TRBJ1-2, with 7 bases that match TRBD1. This CDR3 has 14 residues. V shed 10 bases, J shed 7 bases, and the junction held 15 bases outside the gene matches. CDR1 LNHDA and CDR2 SQIVND come from the germline V gene (reference sequence). This CDR3 is CATQATGAFRGYTF. The CDR3 bases are TGTGCCACTCAGGCCACAGGGGCGTTCCGTGGCTACACCTTC.

This chain connects TRBV30 to TRBJ1-4; 7 bases fit TRBD1. V dropped 3 bases and J dropped 8; count of bases not matched to a gene: 9. Germline loops: CDR1 GTSNPN, CDR2 SVGIG (reference sequence). CDR3 size: 14 residues. The CDR3: CAWSGRQGFEKLFF. DNA of the CDR3: TGTGCCTGGAGCGGACGACAGGGTTTCGAAAAACTGTTTTTT. The full variable domain, completed using reference TRBV30 and TRBJ1-4, is SQTIHQWPATLVQPVGSPLSLECTVEGTSNPNLYWYRQAAGRGLQLLFYSVGIGQISSEVPQNLSASRPQDRQFILSSKKLLLSDSGFYLCAWSGRQGFEKLFFGSGTQLSVL.

This rearrangement joins TRBV11-2 to TRBJ1-1; TRBD1 matches at 7 bases. CDR3 length: 14 amino acids. The germline V gene has CDR1 SGHAT and CDR2 FQNNGV. Losses at the gene ends were 3 bases for V and 6 bases for J; bases not matched to a gene: 7. CDR3: CASSFIGGRAEAFF. The CDR3 coding sequence is TGTGCCAGCAGCTTTATAGGGGGCAGGGCTGAAGCTTTCTTT.

The rearrangement uses TRBV19 and TRBJ1-5; D gene unclear. The CDR3 length is 14 residues. Germline V gives CDR1 LNHDA, CDR2 SQIVND (reference sequence). Trimming took off 7 bases at V and 7 bases at J, with 17 bases between the two ends. In nucleotides, the CDR3 is TGTGCCAGTAATTGGGTCGGGGTCCACCAGCCCCAGCATTTT. Translating it yields CASNWVGVHQPQHF.

The chain joins TRBV7-3 to TRBJ2-2; D call uncertain. CDR1 and CDR2 from the germline V gene are SGHTA and FQGTGA. This CDR3 spans 13 amino acids. V was clipped by 1 base and J by 6 bases, with 6 bases between them. CDR3 residues: CASSLNEAGELFF. CDR3 coding DNA: TGTGCCAGCAGCTTAAATGAAGCCGGGGAGCTGTTTTTT.

The chain carries TRBV5-6 and TRBJ2-3; 8 bases fit TRBD1. V shed 4 bases and J 5 bases; nucleotides not matched to a gene: 9. Per germline, CDR1 SGHDT and CDR2 YYEEEE. The length of the CDR3 is 15 residues. The CDR3 sequence is CASSGMTGAGDTQYF. Here the CDR3 DNA reads TGTGCCAGCAGCGGAATGACAGGGGCGGGAGATACGCAGTATTTT.

The rearrangement links TRBV28 to TRBJ1-3; D call uncertain. With 2 bases removed from V and 0 bases from J, the gap between germline ends came to 11 bases. The CDR3 contains 16 residues. Germline V gene lookup returns CDR1 MDHEN and CDR2 SYDVKM. The CDR3 DNA sequence: TGTGCCAGCAGTTTAATCCGCACCGGCTCTGGAAACACCATATATTTT. Protein: CASSLIRTGSGNTIYF.

In its sample, this clone was seen once. This sequence joins TRBV7-2 and TRBJ2-7; D call uncertain. CDR1 is SGHTA and CDR2 is FQGNSA in the germline V gene. The V and J ends lost 1 base and 5 bases respectively, with 9 bases between them. The CDR3 consists of 13 residues. CDR3 sequence (DNA): TGTGCCAGCAGCTTAGTTCCAGGAAACGAGCAGTACTTC. Translated, it gives CASSLVPGNEQYF.

The chain uses TRBV29-1 and TRBJ1-1, with a tentative D call TRBD1 (5 bases). V was trimmed by 6 bases and J by 8 bases, leaving 13 bases between them. Germline V gene data show CDR1 as SQVTM and CDR2 as ANQGSEA. The CDR3 contains 11 residues. CDR3 DNA sequence: TGCAGCGTCATGGGGCATAACGAAGCTTTCTTT. This sequence encodes CSVMGHNEAFF.

V usage is TRBV30 and J usage is TRBJ2-2, with D possibly being TRBD2 (6 bases). The CDR3 sequence is 16 residues long. Trimming took 3 bases from V and 0 from J, leaving 14 bases between them. Germline V gives CDR1 GTSNPN, CDR2 SVGIG (reference sequence). DNA of the CDR3: TGTGCCTGGAGAGACGGGACTTCCGCGAACACCGGGGAGCTGTTTTTT. Residues: CAWRDGTSANTGELFF.

This clone was detected only a few times. V gene TRBV4-2 combines with J gene TRBJ2-3; no reliable D call. The V end lost 0 bases, the J end lost 3 bases, and 7 bases lay between the germline ends. The CDR3 runs to 14 residues. The V gene's germline CDR1 is LGHNA and CDR2 YNFKEQ. CDR3 sequence: CASSQDPKTDTQYF. For the CDR3, the DNA is TGTGCCAGCAGCCAAGATCCCAAGACAGATACGCAGTATTTT.

The chain couples TRBV9 to TRBJ2-7, with D uncertain. V gave up 0 bases and J gave up 1 base, with 5 bases separating them. The germline V gene encodes CDR1 SGDLS and CDR2 YYNGEE. The CDR3 has 13 residues. This CDR3 is CASSVAGSYEQYF. The CDR3 DNA sequence: TGTGCCAGCAGCGTAGCGGGTTCCTACGAGCAGTACTTC.

The J gene is TRBJ2-3, the V gene TRBV9; D is possibly TRBD1 or TRBD2 (6 bases each). The V end lost 4 bases, the J end lost 4 bases, and 16 bases lay between the germline ends. The V gene's germline CDR1 is SGDLS and CDR2 YYNGEE. CDR3 length equals 15 residues. This chain's CDR3 is CASSLLEGGPDTQYF. CDR3 nucleotide sequence: TGTGCCAGCAGCCTCCTTGAGGGGGGTCCAGATACGCAGTATTTT.

V is TRBV30 and J is TRBJ1-5, with a weak D call TRBD1 (5 bases). Trimming took off 1 base at V and 2 bases at J, with 12 bases between the two ends. This CDR3 contains 15 residues. Per germline, CDR1 GTSNPN and CDR2 SVGIG (reference sequence). CDR3 sequence (DNA): TGTGCCTGGAGTGAAGGGGTTTTGGGCAATCAGCCCCAGCATTTT. Protein product: CAWSEGVLGNQPQHF.

This sequence joins TRBV9 and TRBJ2-1; D is unclear. This CDR3 is built from 12 residues. CDR1 and CDR2 from the germline V gene are SGDLS and YYNGEE. V dropped 2 bases and J dropped 10 bases, with 10 bases sitting between them. Written as DNA, the CDR3 is TGTGCCAGCAGCGTCCCCCTACCCGAGCAGTTCTTC. Protein sequence: CASSVPLPEQFF.

The chain has TRBV27 and TRBJ2-7; D is perhaps TRBD1 or TRBD2 (6 bases each). CDR1 and CDR2 from the germline V gene are MNHEY and SMNVEV (reference sequence). V lost 5 bases to trimming and J lost 2 bases, with 19 bases between them. CDR3 length equals 16 residues. CDR3 amino acids: CASSPKRGRLAYEQYF. CDR3 nucleotides: TGTGCCAGCAGTCCAAAAAGGGGGAGGCTAGCCTACGAGCAGTACTTC.

This clone was seen more than once but under ten times. The CDR3 region is CASSLAPGGNTEAFF. In DNA form, the CDR3 reads TGCGCCAGCAGCTTGGCCCCAGGGGGAAACACTGAAGCTTTCTTT. The chain joins TRBV5-1 to TRBJ1-1; 7 bases line up with TRBD1. The CDR3 extends over 15 amino acids. From germline, CDR1 is SGHRS and CDR2 YFSETQ. Trimming at V came to 0 bases and at J to 2 bases, leaving 4 bases not matched to a gene.

The chain couples TRBV5-1 to TRBJ2-2, with TRBD1 as a possible D gene (6 bases). The CDR3 is 15 amino acids. V lost 2 bases and J lost 4, with 12 bases in between. Per germline, CDR1 SGHRS and CDR2 YFSETQ. The DNA of the CDR3 is TGCGCCAGCAGCTTATCCGGGACAACCACCGGGGAGCTGTTTTTT. Translating it yields CASSLSGTTTGELFF.

V is TRBV19 and J is TRBJ2-5, with D possibly matching TRBD1 (6 bases). Germline lookup yields CDR1 LNHDA and CDR2 SQIVND (reference sequence). CDR3 length: 14 amino acids. V was pared by 4 bases and J by 1 base, with 10 bases between. CDR3: CASSTGQTQETQYF. CDR3 DNA: TGTGCCAGTAGTACCGGACAGACCCAAGAGACCCAGTACTTC.

The chain recombines TRBV7-2 with TRBJ2-1; the D gene is possibly TRBD2 (5 bases). CDR1 is SGHTA, CDR2 FQGNSA, per germline. The CDR3 runs to 13 residues. Trimming cost V 8 bases and J 4 bases, with 12 bases left between them. CDR3: CASSGSEYNEQFF. CDR3 DNA sequence: TGTGCCAGCTCAGGTAGCGAGTACAATGAGCAGTTCTTC.

The genes are TRBV5-1 and TRBJ2-4; 7 bases line up with TRBD2. This CDR3 comprises 16 residues. Germline lookup yields CDR1 SGHRS and CDR2 YFSETQ. Trimming took 0 bases from V and 5 from J; bases not matched to a gene: 8. CDR3 coding DNA: TGCGCCAGCAGCTTGGGCGCGGGAGTGGACCAAAACATTCAGTACTTC. Translating gives CASSLGAGVDQNIQYF.

This clone was detected a few times. This rearrangement joins TRBV7-8 to TRBJ2-3; 12 bases match TRBD2. The J segment lost 4 bases and the V segment lost 0 bases, leaving 8 bases of the junction unmatched. The CDR3 consists of 18 residues. Germline V gives CDR1 SGHVS, CDR2 FQNEAQ. CDR3 in amino acids: CASSLANRLAGVPDTQYF. The CDR3 DNA reads as TGTGCCAGCAGCTTAGCGAATCGACTAGCGGGAGTCCCAGATACGCAGTATTTT. Looking up the rest from reference TRBV7-8 and TRBJ2-3 gives the full variable domain: GAGVSQSPRYKVAKRGQDVALRCDPISGHVSLFWYQQALGQGPEFLTYFQNEAQLDKSGLPSDRFFAERPEGSVSTLKIQRTQQEDSAVYLCASSLANRLAGVPDTQYFGPGTRLTVL.

The V call is TRBV5-1, the J call TRBJ2-1; 9 bases fit TRBD2. The CDR3 runs 17 residues. Germline assignment: CDR1 SGHRS and CDR2 YFSETQ. V was pared by 0 bases and J by 5 bases, with 9 bases of the junction left unmatched. The CDR3: CASSLEFAGGMNNEQFF. For the CDR3, the DNA is TGCGCCAGCAGCTTGGAATTTGCGGGAGGGATGAACAATGAGCAGTTCTTC.